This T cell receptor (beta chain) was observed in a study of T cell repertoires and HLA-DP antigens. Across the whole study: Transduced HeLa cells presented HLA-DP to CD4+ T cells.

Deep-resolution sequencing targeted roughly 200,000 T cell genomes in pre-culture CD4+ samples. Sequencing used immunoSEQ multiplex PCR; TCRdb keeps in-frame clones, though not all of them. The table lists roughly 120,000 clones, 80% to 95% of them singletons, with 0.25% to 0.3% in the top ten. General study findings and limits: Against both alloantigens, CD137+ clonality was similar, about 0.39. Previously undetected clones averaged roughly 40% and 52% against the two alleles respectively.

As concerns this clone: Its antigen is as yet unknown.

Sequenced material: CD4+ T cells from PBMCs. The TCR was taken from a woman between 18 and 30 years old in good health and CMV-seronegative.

The CDR3 loop reads CASSLARQMNEKLFF. The CDR3 region has the DNA TGTGCCAGCAGCTTAGCACGACAGATGAATGAAAAACTGTTTTTT. The chain combines TRBV7-6 with TRBJ1-4; D might be TRBD1 (5 bases). Looked up from germline, CDR1 is SGHVS and CDR2 is FNYEAQ. The V end was cut by 0 bases, the J end by 5 bases, with 10 bases between. This CDR3 is built from 15 residues.